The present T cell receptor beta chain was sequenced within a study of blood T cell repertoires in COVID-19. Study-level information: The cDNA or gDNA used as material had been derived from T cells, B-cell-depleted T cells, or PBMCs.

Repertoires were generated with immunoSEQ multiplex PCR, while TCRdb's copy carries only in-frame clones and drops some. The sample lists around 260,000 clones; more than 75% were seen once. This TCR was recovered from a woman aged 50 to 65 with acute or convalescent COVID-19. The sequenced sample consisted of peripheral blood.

CDR3 sequence reads: CASSDFGVGTGNEKLFF. The CDR3 region has the DNA TGTGCCAGCAGTGATTTTGGCGTGGGGACTGGTAATGAAAAACTGTTTTTT. J is TRBJ1-4 and V is TRBV25-1; D might be TRBD1 (5 bases). The V end was cut by 3 bases, the J end by 4 bases, with 18 bases between. CDR1 and CDR2 (germline): MGHDK, SYGVNS. There are 17 residues in the CDR3.